The 17 T cell receptor beta chains listed next were all sequenced from one sample in a study of CD8+CD57+ T cells in acquired aplastic anemia. Genomic DNA provided the template from which TCR beta VDJ and CDR3 profiles were obtained. TCRdb re-analysed the reads in MiXCR, keeping a single row per CDR3 protein. The table includes approximately 150,000 distinct CDR3 sequences, 71% detected once. By flow cytometry, patients selected for sequencing had shown an expansion of CD8+CD57+ cells. The sequenced material came from sorted CD4+, CD8+, or CD8+CD57+ T cells (not recorded which) from PBMCs. These receptors came from a human donor with aplastic anemia.

The chain couples TRBV20-1 to TRBJ1-1; D unresolved. Trimming pared 3 bases from V and 1 base from J, leaving 9 bases between. The germline gives CDR1 DFQATT, CDR2 SNEGSKA (reference sequence). The CDR3 is 13 amino acids. The chain's CDR3 is CSASRAGNTEAFF. The DNA for the CDR3 is TGCAGTGCTAGTCGGGCAGGGAACACTGAAGCTTTCTTT.

V is TRBV12-3 or TRBV12-4 and J is TRBJ2-3, with D perhaps TRBD2 (5 bases). V shed 6 bases and J shed 4 bases, with 17 bases lying between them. This CDR3 has 15 residues. The CDR3 DNA follows: TGTGCCAGCAGCGTAGCGTGGGCTCGAGCAGATACGCAGTATTTT. This sequence encodes CASSVAWARADTQYF.

The chain combines TRBV7-8 with TRBJ1-1; D is unresolved. Trimming pared 5 bases from V and 1 base from J, leaving 11 bases between. The germline V gene has CDR1 SGHVS and CDR2 FQNEAQ. This CDR3 is 14 amino acids long. CDR3 in DNA: TGTGCCAGCAGCCAAAATTGGGGGAACACTGAAGCTTTCTTT. This gives the protein CASSQNWGNTEAFF.

This clonotype was observed a single time. The V call is TRBV25-1, the J call TRBJ2-6; maybe TRBD2 (6 bases). The CDR3 contains 17 residues. Germline CDR1 is MGHDK and CDR2 is SYGVNS. Trimming cost V 2 bases and J 3 bases, with 14 bases left between them. CDR3 residues: CASSEVGGEFGANVLTF. In DNA form, the CDR3 reads TGTGCCAGCAGTGAAGTTGGAGGGGAGTTTGGGGCCAACGTCCTGACTTTC.

This clonotype was seen more than once but under ten times. This sequence joins TRBV10-1 and TRBJ2-7, with D possibly called TRBD1 or TRBD2 (5 bases each). Germline-derived CDR1 and CDR2 are WNHNN and SYGVQD (reference sequence). CDR3 length: 14 residues. V shed 6 bases and J shed 0 bases, with 12 bases lying between them. The CDR3 DNA reads TGCGCCAGCAGGGGAGTGGACAACTCCTACGAGCAGTACTTC. Translation: CASRGVDNSYEQYF.

The chain recombines TRBV7-2 with TRBJ1-1; no firm D call. Germline V lookup: CDR1 SGHTA, CDR2 FQGNSA. The CDR3 consists of 12 residues. V was trimmed by 5 bases and J by 4 bases, leaving 8 bases between them. CDR3 protein: CASSEGITEAFF. CDR3 bases: TGTGCCAGCAGCGAAGGAATCACTGAAGCTTTCTTT.

This clonotype appeared a few times. This chain joins TRBV29-1 and TRBJ2-1, with D possibly matching TRBD2 (7 bases). Between the trimmed V and J ends, which lost 2 bases and 7 bases, there was a span of 9 bases. The CDR3 is 12 amino acids. CDR1 and CDR2 (germline): SQVTM, ANQGSEA. CDR3 coding DNA: TGCAGCGTTGAAAGGGGGGGAAATGAGCAGTTCTTC. Residues: CSVERGGNEQFF.

The V gene is TRBV10-3, the J gene TRBJ2-7, with 12 bases identical to TRBD2. Germline V CDR1 and CDR2: ENHRY, SYGVKD. The trim removed 6 bases at V and 2 bases at J, leaving 2 bases unmatched. The length of the CDR3 is 14 residues. The CDR3 region is CAISGLAGTYEQYF. The CDR3 DNA follows: TGTGCCATCAGCGGACTAGCGGGGACCTACGAGCAGTACTTC.

This clonotype came up a few times. The V gene is TRBV19, the J gene TRBJ2-6, with unresolved D. The CDR3 is 15 residues long. Germline CDR1 LNHDA, CDR2 SQIVND (reference sequence). V gave up 5 bases and J gave up 2 bases, with 10 bases separating them. The DNA for the CDR3 is TGTGCCAGTAGTTCACAGTCTACTGGGGCCAACGTCCTGACTTTC. Protein product: CASSSQSTGANVLTF.

CDR3 nucleotides: TGTGCCACCTTGGAGAGAGGTTACGAGCAGTACTTC. Residues: CATLERGYEQYF. This chain links TRBV28 with TRBJ2-7; no definite D call. The CDR3 is 12 amino acids. Trimming took 10 bases from V and 4 from J, leaving 14 bases between them. CDR1 is MDHEN, CDR2 SYDVKM, per germline.

The chain joins TRBV20-1 to TRBJ2-3; the D is unclear. Germline V CDR1 and CDR2: DFQATT, SNEGSKA (reference sequence). The CDR3 covers 13 residues. The V end was cut by 5 bases, the J end by 3 bases, with 12 bases between. CDR3 in amino acids: CSAEYGKTDTQYF. The CDR3 DNA sequence: TGCAGTGCTGAGTATGGGAAAACAGATACGCAGTATTTT.

The V gene is TRBV28, the J gene TRBJ2-3, with 7 positions matching TRBD2. Germline V gene sequence: CDR1 MDHEN, CDR2 SYDVKM. V lost 5 bases and J lost 4; bases outside the gene matches: 15. The CDR3 contains 17 residues. The CDR3 reads CASSVRALASGSDTQYF. DNA of the CDR3: TGTGCCAGCAGTGTCAGGGCACTAGCGTCAGGCTCAGATACGCAGTATTTT.

A word on this clonotype: The junction departs from the called germline gene at one end, perhaps through a read error. V is TRBV7-6 and J is TRBJ2-5; TRBD2 matches 12 bases. CDR1 is SGHVS and CDR2 is FNYEAQ in the germline V gene. The CDR3 is 17 residues long. The CDR3 region is CASSLEASGGAQETQYF. In DNA, the CDR3 is TGTGCCAGCAGTTTAGAGGCTAGCGGGGGGGCCCAAGAGACCCAGTACTTC.

This clonotype was recorded a few times. CDR3 DNA sequence: TGTGCCAGCAGCTTATTCCTCCATGAGCAGTTCTTC. It encodes CASSLFLHEQFF. The rearrangement uses TRBV7-8 and TRBJ2-1; D unclear. Trimming removed 2 bases from V and 8 bases from J, with 7 bases in between. Looked up from germline, CDR1 is SGHVS and CDR2 is FQNEAQ. This CDR3 is 12 amino acids long.

There are a few counts of this clonotype. The chain joins TRBV6-1 to TRBJ2-7; D tentatively fits TRBD1 or TRBD2 (5 bases each). V shed 7 bases and J shed 2 bases, with 12 bases lying between them. Germline V gives CDR1 MNHNS, CDR2 SASEGT. The CDR3 loop spans 13 amino acids. CDR3 in amino acids: CASMGTWTYEQYF. CDR3 coding DNA: TGTGCCAGCATGGGGACCTGGACCTACGAGCAGTACTTC.

This clonotype was seen just once. The chain uses TRBV24-1 and TRBJ1-4; 8 bases are shared with TRBD1. Germline CDR1 is KGHDR and CDR2 is SFDVKD. V was pared by 4 bases and J by 12 bases, with 6 bases of the junction left unmatched. The CDR3 sequence is 13 residues long. This CDR3 is CATSDDRGVELFF. CDR3 in DNA: TGTGCCACCAGTGACGACAGGGGCGTGGAACTGTTTTTT.

This clonotype occurred a few times. The genes are TRBV10-3 and TRBJ2-3; D might be TRBD1 or TRBD2, each matching 5 bases. The germline V gene encodes CDR1 ENHRY and CDR2 SYGVKD. The CDR3 is 13 residues long. V dropped 7 bases and J dropped 5 bases, with 13 bases sitting between them. The CDR3 coding sequence is TGTGCCATCACCCGGGGCGGAGGAGATACGCAGTATTTT. Translation: CAITRGGGDTQYF.